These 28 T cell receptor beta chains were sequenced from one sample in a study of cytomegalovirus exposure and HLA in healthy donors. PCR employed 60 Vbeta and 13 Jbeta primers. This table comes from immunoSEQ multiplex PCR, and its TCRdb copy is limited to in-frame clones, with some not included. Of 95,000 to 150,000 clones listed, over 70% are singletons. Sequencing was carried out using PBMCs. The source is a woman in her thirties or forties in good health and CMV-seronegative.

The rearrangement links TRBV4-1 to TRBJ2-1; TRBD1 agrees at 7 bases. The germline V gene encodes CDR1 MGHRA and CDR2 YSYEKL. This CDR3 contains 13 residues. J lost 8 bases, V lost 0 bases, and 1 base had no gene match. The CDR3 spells CASSQDRGYEQFF. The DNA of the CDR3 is TGCGCCAGCAGCCAAGACAGGGGGTATGAGCAGTTCTTC.

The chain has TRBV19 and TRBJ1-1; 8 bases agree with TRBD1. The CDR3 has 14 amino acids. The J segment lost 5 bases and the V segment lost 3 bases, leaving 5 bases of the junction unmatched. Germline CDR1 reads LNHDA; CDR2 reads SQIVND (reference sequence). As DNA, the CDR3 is TGTGCCAGTAGTATCCAGGGGGCGAGTACTGAAGCTTTCTTT. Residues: CASSIQGASTEAFF.

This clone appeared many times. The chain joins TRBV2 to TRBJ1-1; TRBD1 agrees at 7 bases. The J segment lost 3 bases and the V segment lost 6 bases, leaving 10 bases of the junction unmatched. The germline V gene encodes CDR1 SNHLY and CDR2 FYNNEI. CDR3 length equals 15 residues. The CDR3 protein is CASRSKGAFDTEAFF. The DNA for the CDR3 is TGTGCCAGCAGAAGTAAGGGGGCGTTTGACACTGAAGCTTTCTTT. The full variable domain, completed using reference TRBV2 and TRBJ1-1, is EPEVTQTPSHQVTQMGQEVILRCVPISNHLYFYWYRQILGQKVEFLVSFYNNEISEKSEIFDDQFSVERPDGSNFTLKIRSTKLEDSAMYFCASRSKGAFDTEAFFGQGTRLTVV.

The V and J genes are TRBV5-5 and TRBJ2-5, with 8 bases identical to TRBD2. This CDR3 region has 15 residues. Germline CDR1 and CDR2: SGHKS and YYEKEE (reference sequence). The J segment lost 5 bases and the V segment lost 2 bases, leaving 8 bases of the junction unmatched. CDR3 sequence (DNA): TGTGCCAGCAGCTTAACCGGGACTAGAGGCGAGACCCAGTACTTC. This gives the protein CASSLTGTRGETQYF.

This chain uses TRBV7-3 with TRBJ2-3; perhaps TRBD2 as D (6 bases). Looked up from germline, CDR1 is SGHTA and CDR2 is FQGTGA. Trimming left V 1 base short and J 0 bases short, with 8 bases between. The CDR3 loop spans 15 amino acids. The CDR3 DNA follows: TGTGCCAGCAGCTTAATAGCGGATAGCACAGATACGCAGTATTTT. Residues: CASSLIADSTDTQYF. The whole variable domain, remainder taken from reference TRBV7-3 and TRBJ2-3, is GAGVSQTPSNKVTEKGKYVELRCDPISGHTALYWYRQSLGQGPEFLIYFQGTGAADDSGLPNDRFFAVRPEGSVSTLKIQRTERGDSAVYLCASSLIADSTDTQYFGPGTRLTVL.

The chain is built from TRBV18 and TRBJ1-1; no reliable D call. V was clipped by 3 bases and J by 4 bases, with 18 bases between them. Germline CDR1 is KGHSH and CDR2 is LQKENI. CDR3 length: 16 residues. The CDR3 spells CASSPTTLPIGTEAFF. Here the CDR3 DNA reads TGTGCCAGCTCACCTACGACACTTCCGATTGGCACTGAAGCTTTCTTT. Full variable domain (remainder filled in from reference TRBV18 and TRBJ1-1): NAGVMQNPRHLVRRRGQEARLRCSPMKGHSHVYWYRQLPEEGLKFMVYLQKENIIDESGMPKERFSAEFPKEGPSILRIQQVVRGDSAAYFCASSPTTLPIGTEAFFGQGTRLTVV.

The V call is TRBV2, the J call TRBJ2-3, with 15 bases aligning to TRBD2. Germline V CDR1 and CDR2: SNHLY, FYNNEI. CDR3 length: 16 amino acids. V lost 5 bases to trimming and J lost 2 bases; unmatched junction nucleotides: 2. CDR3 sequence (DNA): TGTGCCAGCAGTCGGACTAGCGGGAGGGCCACAGATACGCAGTATTTT. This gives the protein CASSRTSGRATDTQYF.

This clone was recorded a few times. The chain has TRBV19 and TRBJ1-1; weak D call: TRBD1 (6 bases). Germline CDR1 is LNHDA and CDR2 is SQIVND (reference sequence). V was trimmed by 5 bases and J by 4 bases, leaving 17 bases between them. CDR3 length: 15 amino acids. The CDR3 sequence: CASSSEAGARTEAFF. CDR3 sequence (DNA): TGTGCCAGTAGTTCAGAGGCGGGGGCTCGCACTGAAGCTTTCTTT.

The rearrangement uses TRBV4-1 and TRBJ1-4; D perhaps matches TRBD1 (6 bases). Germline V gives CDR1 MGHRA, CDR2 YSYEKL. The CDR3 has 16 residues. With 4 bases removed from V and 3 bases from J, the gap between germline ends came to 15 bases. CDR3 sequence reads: CASSPRGGAANEKLFF. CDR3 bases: TGCGCCAGCAGCCCCCGAGGGGGGGCTGCTAATGAAAAACTGTTTTTT.

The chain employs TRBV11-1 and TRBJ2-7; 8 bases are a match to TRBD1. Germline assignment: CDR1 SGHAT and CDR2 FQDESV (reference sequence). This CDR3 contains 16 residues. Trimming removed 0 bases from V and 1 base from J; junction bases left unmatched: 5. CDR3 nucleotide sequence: TGTGCCAGCAGCTTAGCCCATGGGACAGGATCCTACGAGCAGTACTTC. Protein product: CASSLAHGTGSYEQYF. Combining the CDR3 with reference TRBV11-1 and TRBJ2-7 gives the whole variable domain EAEVAQSPRYKITEKSQAVAFWCDPISGHATLYWYRQILGQGPELLVQFQDESVVDDSQLPKDRFSAERLKGVDSTLKIQPAELGDSAMYLCASSLAHGTGSYEQYFGPGTRLTVT.

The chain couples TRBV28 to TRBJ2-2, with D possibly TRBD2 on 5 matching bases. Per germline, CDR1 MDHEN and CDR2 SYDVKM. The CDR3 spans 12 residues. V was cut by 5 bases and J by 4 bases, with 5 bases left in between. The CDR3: CASSRGTGELFF. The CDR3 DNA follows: TGTGCCAGCAGTCGGGGCACCGGGGAGCTGTTTTTT.

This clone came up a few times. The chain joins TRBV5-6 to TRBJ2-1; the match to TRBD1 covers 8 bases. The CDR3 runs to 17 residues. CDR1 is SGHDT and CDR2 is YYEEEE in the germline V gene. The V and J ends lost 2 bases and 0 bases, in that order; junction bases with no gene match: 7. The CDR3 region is CASSLWTGRVSYNEQFF. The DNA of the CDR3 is TGTGCCAGCAGCTTATGGACAGGGCGGGTCTCCTACAATGAGCAGTTCTTC.

The CDR3: CASSLGLAGDLYEQYF. In DNA form, the CDR3 reads TGTGCCAGCAGTTTAGGACTAGCGGGAGATCTCTACGAGCAGTACTTC. V is TRBV28 and J is TRBJ2-7; the match to TRBD2 covers 13 bases. V was pared by 2 bases and J by 3 bases, with 4 bases of the junction left unmatched. The germline V gene has CDR1 MDHEN and CDR2 SYDVKM. The CDR3 totals 16 residues.

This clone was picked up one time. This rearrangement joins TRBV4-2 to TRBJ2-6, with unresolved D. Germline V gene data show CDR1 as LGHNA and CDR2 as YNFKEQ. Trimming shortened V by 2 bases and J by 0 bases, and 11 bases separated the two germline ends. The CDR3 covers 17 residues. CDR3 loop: CASSQQAGDSGANVLTF. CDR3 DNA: TGTGCCAGCAGCCAACAGGCCGGTGACTCTGGGGCCAACGTCCTGACTTTC.

CDR3 nucleotide sequence: TGCAGCGTAGGGACAGGGCAAAAGGGCGAGCAGTACTTC. This encodes CSVGTGQKGEQYF. The chain links TRBV29-1 to TRBJ2-7; TRBD1 agrees at 9 bases. V lost 6 bases and J lost 6; bases outside the gene matches: 9. CDR3 length: 13 residues. Germline V gene data show CDR1 as SQVTM and CDR2 as ANQGSEA.

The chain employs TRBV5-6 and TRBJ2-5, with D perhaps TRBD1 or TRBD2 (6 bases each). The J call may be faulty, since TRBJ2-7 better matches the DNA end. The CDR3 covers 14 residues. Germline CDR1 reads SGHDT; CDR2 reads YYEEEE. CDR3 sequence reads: CASSLTGRDYEQYF. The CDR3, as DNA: TGTGCCAGCAGCTTGACAGGGCGGGACTACGAGCAGTACTTC.

The CDR3 DNA reads TGCGCCAGCAGCTTGCAGCCACAGGGAGTGAAAGGCTACACCTTC. Translation: CASSLQPQGVKGYTF. V usage is TRBV5-1 and J usage is TRBJ1-2, with D perhaps matching TRBD1 (6 bases). The CDR3 runs to 15 residues. Germline V lookup: CDR1 SGHRS, CDR2 YFSETQ. Trimming removed 1 base at V and 8 bases at J, with 18 bases between. The whole variable domain, filled in from reference TRBV5-1 and TRBJ1-2, reads KAGVTQTPRYLIKTRGQQVTLSCSPISGHRSVSWYQQTPGQGLQFLFEYFSETQRNKGNFPGRFSGRQFSNSRSEMNVSTLELGDSALYLCASSLQPQGVKGYTFGSGTRLTVV.

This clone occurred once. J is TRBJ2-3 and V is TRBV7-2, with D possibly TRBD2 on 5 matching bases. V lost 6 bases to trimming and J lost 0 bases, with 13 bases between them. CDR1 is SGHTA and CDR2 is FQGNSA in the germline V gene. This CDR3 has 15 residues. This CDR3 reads CASSRSGPSTDTQYF. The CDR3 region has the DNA TGTGCCAGCAGTCGGAGCGGCCCTAGCACAGATACGCAGTATTTT.

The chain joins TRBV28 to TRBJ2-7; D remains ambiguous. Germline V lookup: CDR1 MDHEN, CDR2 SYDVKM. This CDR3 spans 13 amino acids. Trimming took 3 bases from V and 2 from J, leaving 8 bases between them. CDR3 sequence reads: CASSFLGPYEQYF. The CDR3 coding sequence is TGTGCCAGCAGTTTTTTGGGCCCCTACGAGCAGTACTTC. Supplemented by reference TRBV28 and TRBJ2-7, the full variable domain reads DVKVTQSSRYLVKRTGEKVFLECVQDMDHENMFWYRQDPGLGLRLIYFSYDVKMKEKGDIPEGYSVSREKKERFSLILESASTNQTSMYLCASSFLGPYEQYFGPGTRLTVT.

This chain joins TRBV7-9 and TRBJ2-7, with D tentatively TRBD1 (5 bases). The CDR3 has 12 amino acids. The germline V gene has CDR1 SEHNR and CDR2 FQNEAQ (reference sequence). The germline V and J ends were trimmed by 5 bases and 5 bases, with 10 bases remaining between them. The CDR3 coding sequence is TGTGCCAGCAGCCACAGGCCAAACGAGCAGTACTTC. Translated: CASSHRPNEQYF.

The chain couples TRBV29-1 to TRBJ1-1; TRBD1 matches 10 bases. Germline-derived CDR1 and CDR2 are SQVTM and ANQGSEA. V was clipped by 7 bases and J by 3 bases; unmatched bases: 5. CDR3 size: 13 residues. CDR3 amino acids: CSARTGGDTEAFF. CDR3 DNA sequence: TGCAGCGCCAGGACAGGGGGGGACACTGAAGCTTTCTTT.

CDR3 bases: TGTGCCAGCAGTGACGGGGAGGCTGGGGCCAACGTCCTGACTTTC. It is translated as CASSDGEAGANVLTF. The chain has TRBV6-4 and TRBJ2-6, with D perhaps TRBD2 (6 bases). Germline V CDR1 and CDR2: MRHNA, SNTAGT. The CDR3 length is 15 residues. V shed 2 bases and J shed 2 bases, with 7 bases lying between them.

The CDR3, as DNA: TGCGCCAGCAGCCAAACAGGGGTAACTAATGAAAAACTGTTTTTT. It translates to CASSQTGVTNEKLFF. This chain joins TRBV4-1 and TRBJ1-4, with 7 positions matching TRBD1. This CDR3 has 15 amino acids. With V trimmed by 2 bases and J by 1 base, 1 base remained unmatched. Germline V gene sequence: CDR1 MGHRA, CDR2 YSYEKL.

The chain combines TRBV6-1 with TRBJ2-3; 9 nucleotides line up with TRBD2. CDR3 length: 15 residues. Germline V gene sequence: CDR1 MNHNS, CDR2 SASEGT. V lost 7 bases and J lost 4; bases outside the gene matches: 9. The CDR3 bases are TGTGCCAGCATGGGCGGGAGGGCGGGAGCAGATACGCAGTATTTT. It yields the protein CASMGGRAGADTQYF.

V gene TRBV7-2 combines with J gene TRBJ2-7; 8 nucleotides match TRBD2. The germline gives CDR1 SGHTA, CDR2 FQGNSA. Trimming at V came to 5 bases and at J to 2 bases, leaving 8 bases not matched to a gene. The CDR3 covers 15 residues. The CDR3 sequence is CASSRGTSGAYEQYF. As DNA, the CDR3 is TGTGCCAGCAGCCGAGGTACTAGCGGAGCCTACGAGCAGTACTTC.

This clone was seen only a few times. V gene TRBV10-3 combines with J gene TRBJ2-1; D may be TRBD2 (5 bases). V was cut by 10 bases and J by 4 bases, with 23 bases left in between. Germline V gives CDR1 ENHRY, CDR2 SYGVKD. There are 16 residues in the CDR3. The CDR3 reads CASRTSLRPPYNEQFF. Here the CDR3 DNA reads TGTGCCAGCAGGACTTCCCTACGGCCCCCTTACAATGAGCAGTTCTTC.

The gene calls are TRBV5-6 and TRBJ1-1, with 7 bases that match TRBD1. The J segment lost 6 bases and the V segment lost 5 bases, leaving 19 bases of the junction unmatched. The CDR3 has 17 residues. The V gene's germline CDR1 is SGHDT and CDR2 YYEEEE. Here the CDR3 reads CASSRQGGGLQVAEAFF. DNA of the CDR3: TGTGCCAGCAGTCGTCAGGGGGGCGGGTTACAGGTCGCTGAAGCTTTCTTT. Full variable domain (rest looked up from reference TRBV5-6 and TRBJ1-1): DAGVTQSPTHLIKTRGQQVTLRCSPKSGHDTVSWYQQALGQGPQFIFQYYEEEERQRGNFPDRFSGHQFPNYSSELNVNALLLGDSALYLCASSRQGGGLQVAEAFFGQGTRLTVV.

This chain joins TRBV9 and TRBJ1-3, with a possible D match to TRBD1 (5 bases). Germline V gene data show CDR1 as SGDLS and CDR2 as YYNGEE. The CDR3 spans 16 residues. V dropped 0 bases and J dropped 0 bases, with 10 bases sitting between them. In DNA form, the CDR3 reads TGTGCCAGCAGCGTAGGCGGGACCCACTCTGGAAACACCATATATTTT. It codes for CASSVGGTHSGNTIYF.